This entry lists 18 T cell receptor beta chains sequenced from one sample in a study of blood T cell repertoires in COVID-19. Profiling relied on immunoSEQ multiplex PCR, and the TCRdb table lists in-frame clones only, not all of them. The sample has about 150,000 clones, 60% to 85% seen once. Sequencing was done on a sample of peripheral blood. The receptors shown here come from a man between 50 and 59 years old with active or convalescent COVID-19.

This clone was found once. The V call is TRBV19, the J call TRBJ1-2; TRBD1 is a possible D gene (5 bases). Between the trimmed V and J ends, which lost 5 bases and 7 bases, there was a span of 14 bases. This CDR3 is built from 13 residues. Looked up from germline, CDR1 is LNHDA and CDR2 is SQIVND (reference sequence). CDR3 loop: CASSPGGVAGYTF. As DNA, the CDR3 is TGTGCCAGTAGTCCGGGGGGGGTGGCTGGCTACACCTTC.

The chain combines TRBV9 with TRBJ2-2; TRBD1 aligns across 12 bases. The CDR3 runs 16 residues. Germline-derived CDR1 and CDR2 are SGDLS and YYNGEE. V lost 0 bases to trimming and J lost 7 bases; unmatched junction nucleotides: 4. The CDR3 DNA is TGTGCCAGCAGCGTAGATGGGACAGGGGGCCACGGGGAGCTGTTTTTT. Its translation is CASSVDGTGGHGELFF.

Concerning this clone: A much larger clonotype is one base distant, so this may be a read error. The CDR3 DNA follows: TGTGCCAGTACGGACAGCTACGAGCAGTACTTC. It codes for CASTDSYEQYF. This chain connects TRBV2 to TRBJ2-7; possibly TRBD1 for D (6 bases). The CDR3 runs to 11 residues. Germline lookup yields CDR1 SNHLY and CDR2 FYNNEI. Trimming removed 9 bases from V and 3 bases from J, with 9 bases in between.

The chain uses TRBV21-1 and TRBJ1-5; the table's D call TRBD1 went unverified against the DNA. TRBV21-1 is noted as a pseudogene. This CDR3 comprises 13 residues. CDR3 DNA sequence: TGTGCCAGCACTTCGGGACAGCAATCAGCCCCAGCATTT. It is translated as CASTSGQQSAPAF.

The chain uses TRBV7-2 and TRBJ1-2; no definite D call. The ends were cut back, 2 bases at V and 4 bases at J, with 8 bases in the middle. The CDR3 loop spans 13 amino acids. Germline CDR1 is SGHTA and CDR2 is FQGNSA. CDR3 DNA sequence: TGTGCCAGCAGCTTAATTAGAGGCTATGGCTACACCTTC. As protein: CASSLIRGYGYTF.

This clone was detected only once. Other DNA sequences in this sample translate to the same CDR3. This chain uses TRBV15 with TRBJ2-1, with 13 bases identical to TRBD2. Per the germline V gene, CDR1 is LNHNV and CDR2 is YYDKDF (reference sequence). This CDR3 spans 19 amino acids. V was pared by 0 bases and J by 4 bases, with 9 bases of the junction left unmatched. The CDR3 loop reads CATSRETGKTSGRYNEQFF. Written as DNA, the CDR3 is TGTGCCACCAGCAGAGAGACGGGGAAGACTAGCGGGAGGTACAATGAGCAGTTCTTC.

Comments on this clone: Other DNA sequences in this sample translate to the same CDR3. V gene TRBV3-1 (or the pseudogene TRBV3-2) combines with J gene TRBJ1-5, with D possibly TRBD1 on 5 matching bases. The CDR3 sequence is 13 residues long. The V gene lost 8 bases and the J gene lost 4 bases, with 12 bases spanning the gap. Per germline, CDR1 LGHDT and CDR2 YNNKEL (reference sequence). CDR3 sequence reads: CASSQGGNQPQHF. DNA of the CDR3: TGTGCCAGCTCGCAGGGTGGGAATCAGCCCCAGCATTTT.

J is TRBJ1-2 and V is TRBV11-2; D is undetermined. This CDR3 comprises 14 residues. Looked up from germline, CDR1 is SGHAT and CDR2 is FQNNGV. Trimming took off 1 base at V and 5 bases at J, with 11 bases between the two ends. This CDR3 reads CASSLGRGGYGYTF. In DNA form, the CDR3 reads TGTGCCAGCAGCTTAGGACGGGGAGGGTATGGCTACACCTTC. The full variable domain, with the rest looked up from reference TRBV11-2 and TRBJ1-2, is EAGVAQSPRYKIIEKRQSVAFWCNPISGHATLYWYQQILGQGPKLLIQFQNNGVVDDSQLPKDRFSAERLKGVDSTLKIQPAKLEDSAVYLCASSLGRGGYGYTFGSGTRLTVV.

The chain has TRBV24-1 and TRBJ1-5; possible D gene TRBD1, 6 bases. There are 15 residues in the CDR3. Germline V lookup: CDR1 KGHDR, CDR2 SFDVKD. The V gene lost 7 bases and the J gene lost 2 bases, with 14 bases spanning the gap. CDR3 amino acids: CATSAGGAGNQPQHF. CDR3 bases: TGTGCCACCAGCGCCGGGGGGGCGGGCAATCAGCCCCAGCATTTT.

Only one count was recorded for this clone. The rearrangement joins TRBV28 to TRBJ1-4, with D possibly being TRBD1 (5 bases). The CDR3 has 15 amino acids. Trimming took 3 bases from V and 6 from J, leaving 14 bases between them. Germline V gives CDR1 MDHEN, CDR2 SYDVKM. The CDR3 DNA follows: TGTGCCAGCAGTTTTGGGACTCGGTCATATGAAAAACTGTTTTTT. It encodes CASSFGTRSYEKLFF.

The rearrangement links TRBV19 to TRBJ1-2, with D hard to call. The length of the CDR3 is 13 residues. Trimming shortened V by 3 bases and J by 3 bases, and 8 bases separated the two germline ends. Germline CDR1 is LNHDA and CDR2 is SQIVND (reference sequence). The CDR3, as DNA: TGTGCCAGTAGTATGACGGGTGACTATGGCTACACCTTC. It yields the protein CASSMTGDYGYTF.

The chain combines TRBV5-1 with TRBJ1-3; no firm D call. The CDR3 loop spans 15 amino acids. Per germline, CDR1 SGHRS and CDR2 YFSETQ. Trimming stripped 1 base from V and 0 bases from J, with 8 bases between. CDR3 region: CASSLWSYSGNTIYF. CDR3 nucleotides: TGCGCCAGCAGCTTGTGGTCCTACTCTGGAAACACCATATATTTT.

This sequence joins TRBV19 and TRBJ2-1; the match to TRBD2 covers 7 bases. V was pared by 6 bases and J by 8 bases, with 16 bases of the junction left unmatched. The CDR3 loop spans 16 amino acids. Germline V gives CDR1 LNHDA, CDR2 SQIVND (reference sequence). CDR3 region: CASSPPRDYLKYEQFF. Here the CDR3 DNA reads TGTGCCAGTAGCCCCCCCCGGGACTACTTGAAATATGAGCAGTTCTTC.

CDR3 in amino acids: CASSDSRRLGSYEQYF. CDR3 nucleotide sequence: TGTGCCAGCAGTGATAGCAGACGGCTTGGTTCCTACGAGCAGTACTTC. The genes are TRBV2 and TRBJ2-7, with D unclear. CDR3 length: 16 residues. Trimming shortened V by 3 bases and J by 1 base, and 16 bases separated the two germline ends. Per germline, CDR1 SNHLY and CDR2 FYNNEI.

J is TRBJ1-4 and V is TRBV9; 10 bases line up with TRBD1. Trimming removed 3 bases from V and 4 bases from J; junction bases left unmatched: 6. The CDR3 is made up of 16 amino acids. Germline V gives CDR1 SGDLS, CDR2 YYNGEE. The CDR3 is CASSGDRGPVNEKLFF. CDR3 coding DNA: TGTGCCAGCAGCGGGGACAGGGGTCCTGTTAATGAAAAACTGTTTTTT.

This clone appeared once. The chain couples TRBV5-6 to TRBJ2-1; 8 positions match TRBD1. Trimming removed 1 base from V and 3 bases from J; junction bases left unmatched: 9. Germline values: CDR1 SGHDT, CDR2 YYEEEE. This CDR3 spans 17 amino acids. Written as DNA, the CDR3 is TGTGCCAGCAGCTTGACACCGCTGGGACAGGTCTACAATGAGCAGTTCTTC. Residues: CASSLTPLGQVYNEQFF.

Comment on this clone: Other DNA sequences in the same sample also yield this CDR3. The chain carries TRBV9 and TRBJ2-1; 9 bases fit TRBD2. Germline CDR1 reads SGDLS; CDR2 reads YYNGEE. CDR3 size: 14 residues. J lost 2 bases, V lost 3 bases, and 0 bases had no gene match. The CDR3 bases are TGTGCCAGCAGCGCTAGCGGGACCTACAATGAGCAGTTCTTC. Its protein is CASSASGTYNEQFF.

The CDR3 coding sequence is TGTGCCAGCAGCGTAAGGGCTAGCGACTACAATGAGCAGTTCTTC. Translating gives CASSVRASDYNEQFF. The chain recombines TRBV9 with TRBJ2-1, with a possible D match to TRBD2 (6 bases). V was trimmed by 1 base and J by 3 bases, leaving 11 bases between them. The CDR3 is 15 residues long. The V gene's germline CDR1 is SGDLS and CDR2 YYNGEE. The full variable domain, its missing parts supplied by reference TRBV9 and TRBJ2-1, is DSGVTQTPKHLITATGQRVTLRCSPRSGDLSVYWYQQSLDQGLQFLIQYYNGEERAKGNILERFSAQQFPDLHSELNLSSLELGDSALYFCASSVRASDYNEQFFGPGTRLTVL.